The 24 T cell receptor beta chains reported below all come from one sample, sequenced in a study of regulatory T cells in long-lasting Graves disease. The time point: newly diagnosed GD, antithyroid drugs for less than 3 months. From RNA extracted from PBMCs, the TCR library was made. Arm-PCR of CDR3 regions with iRepertoire HTBI primers generated TCR beta libraries. Each CDR3 protein is one row after TCRdb ran MiXCR on the multiplex PCR reads. In the table there are about 470,000 distinct CDR3 sequences, around 14% of which are singletons. The data also belong to a second study, concerning T cells in Graves' hyperthyroidism and ophthalmopathy.

This material consisted of peripheral blood mononuclear cells (PBMCs), taken at new diagnosis, from a patient treated with antithyroid drugs. The receptors were sampled from a woman younger than 45 with Graves disease.

This clonotype was found many times. The J gene is TRBJ1-1, the V gene TRBV3-1; a weak D match, TRBD1 (6 bases). The CDR3 extends over 15 amino acids. Germline assignment: CDR1 LGHDT and CDR2 YNNKEL (reference sequence). The germline V and J ends were trimmed by 7 bases and 0 bases, with 15 bases remaining between them. The CDR3 DNA sequence: TGTGCCAGCACCATCGGGGGGGCCATGAACACTGAAGCTTTCTTT. Translated: CASTIGGAMNTEAFF.

This clonotype came up many times. This sequence joins TRBV3-1 and TRBJ2-5, with TRBD2 matching 9 bases. The length of the CDR3 is 16 residues. The germline gives CDR1 LGHDT, CDR2 YNNKEL (reference sequence). After removal of 2 bases from V and 0 bases from J, the junction contained 4 bases not matched to a gene. Here the CDR3 DNA reads TGTGCCAGCAGCCAACGGACTAGCGCGTACCAAGAGACCCAGTACTTC. Translation gives CASSQRTSAYQETQYF.

The V call is TRBV19, the J call TRBJ2-3, with D perhaps being TRBD1 or TRBD2 (5 bases each). Germline CDR1 is LNHDA and CDR2 is SQIVND (reference sequence). This CDR3 has 11 residues. V dropped 6 bases and J dropped 4 bases, with 5 bases sitting between them. CDR3 nucleotides: TGTGCCAGTAGGGGACCAGATACGCAGTATTTT. Protein product: CASRGPDTQYF.

This clonotype was seen more than once but under ten times. The chain has TRBV4-1 and TRBJ2-3, with D possibly TRBD2 on 5 matching bases. This CDR3 contains 16 residues. Trimming took off 4 bases at V and 0 bases at J, with 14 bases between the two ends. CDR1 and CDR2 from the germline V gene are MGHRA and YSYEKL. The CDR3 reads CASSRDSARSTDTQYF. Here the CDR3 DNA reads TGCGCCAGCAGCCGAGATAGCGCGAGAAGCACAGATACGCAGTATTTT.

This clonotype was observed many times. This rearrangement joins TRBV6-1 to TRBJ1-1, with D maybe TRBD1 (6 bases). Looked up from germline, CDR1 is MNHNS and CDR2 is SASEGT. CDR3 length equals 14 residues. The germline V and J ends were trimmed by 6 bases and 0 bases, with 11 bases remaining between them. The CDR3 region has the DNA TGTGCCAGCAGGGTTAGGGGGATGAACACTGAAGCTTTCTTT. It codes for CASRVRGMNTEAFF.

Points on this clonotype: One base away lies a much larger clone, so this may be a sequencing read error. The V gene is TRBV7-9, the J gene TRBJ2-1; 8 bases agree with TRBD2. Germline V gives CDR1 SEHNR, CDR2 FQNEAQ (reference sequence). This CDR3 comprises 13 residues. V was clipped by 4 bases and J by 10 bases; unmatched bases: 6. The chain's CDR3 is CASSYSGRGEQFF. CDR3 in DNA: TGTGCCAGCAGCTACAGCGGGAGAGGCGAGCAGTTCTTC.

This clonotype occurred many times. A read error may account for a junction end that differs from germline. The rearrangement joins TRBV5-1 to TRBJ2-3, with D maybe TRBD2 (6 bases). CDR3 size: 14 residues. Germline assignment: CDR1 SGHRS and CDR2 YFSETQ. CDR3 coding DNA: TGTGCCAGCAGCCGGACCGGGACTGGGGATACGCAGTATTTT. Protein product: CASSRTGTGDTQYF.

In its sample, this clonotype was seen many times. The V call is TRBV24-1, the J call TRBJ2-3; 8 positions agree with TRBD2. Trimming cost V 2 bases and J 1 base; bases outside gene matches: 7. Per the germline V gene, CDR1 is KGHDR and CDR2 is SFDVKD. This CDR3 spans 17 amino acids. The CDR3 loop reads CATSDYSTSGRTDTQYF. As DNA, the CDR3 is TGTGCCACCAGTGATTACTCAACTAGCGGACGCACAGATACGCAGTATTTT.

The CDR3 loop reads CASSASGRTGDTQYF. The CDR3 region has the DNA TGTGCCAGCAGCGCTAGCGGGAGGACGGGGGATACGCAGTATTTT. The chain links TRBV2 to TRBJ2-3, with TRBD2 identical over 11 bases. V lost 6 bases to trimming and J lost 6 bases; unmatched junction nucleotides: 8. Germline CDR1 and CDR2: SNHLY and FYNNEI. This CDR3 has 15 residues.

The gene calls are TRBV24-1 and TRBJ2-1, with a possible D match to TRBD1 (6 bases). Germline V gene data show CDR1 as KGHDR and CDR2 as SFDVKD. V lost 4 bases and J 14 bases, leaving 17 bases between the germline ends. The CDR3 is made up of 13 amino acids. The CDR3 loop is CATSELSGDEKFF. The CDR3 coding sequence is TGTGCCACCAGTGAGCTTTCAGGGGACGAGAAGTTCTTC.

On this clonotype itself: Lacking the conserved final phenylalanine or tryptophan, this CDR3 likely reflects a read error. This chain joins TRBV7-9 and TRBJ2-7, with 9 bases aligning to TRBD2. Unmatched junction bases numbered 7, after V lost 5 bases and J lost 2 bases. In germline, CDR1 is SEHNR, CDR2 FQNEAQ (reference sequence). CDR3 length: 15 amino acids. The CDR3 DNA follows: TGTGCCAGCAGCGCGAGGACTAGCGTCCCCTACGAGCAGTACTCC. Protein product: CASSARTSVPYEQYS.

This clonotype has more than one count but fewer than ten. V usage is TRBV29-1 and J usage is TRBJ2-7, with D perhaps assigned TRBD1 or TRBD2 (5 bases each). The CDR3 length is 15 residues. CDR1 SQVTM and CDR2 ANQGSEA come from the germline V gene. Between the trimmed V and J ends, which lost 1 base and 2 bases, there was a span of 15 bases. The CDR3 DNA follows: TGCAGCGTTGAAGGGTGGGCAGGGAGTACCTACGAGCAGTACTTC. Its protein product is CSVEGWAGSTYEQYF.

The chain couples TRBV10-2 to TRBJ2-1; 8 bases fit TRBD2. V shed 2 bases and J 0 bases; nucleotides not matched to a gene: 15. This CDR3 is 20 amino acids long. Germline values: CDR1 WSHSY, CDR2 SAAADI. CDR3 bases: TGCGCCAGCAGTGAGCCACTACAGCGGGAGCTCAGAGGCTCCTACAATGAGCAGTTCTTC. Translated, it gives CASSEPLQRELRGSYNEQFF.

At least ten counts were recorded for this clonotype. The chain combines TRBV28 with TRBJ2-2; the match to TRBD1 covers 7 bases. Germline values: CDR1 MDHEN, CDR2 SYDVKM. CDR3 length: 14 residues. The V and J ends lost 6 bases and 1 base, in that order; junction bases with no gene match: 2. The CDR3 DNA reads as TGTGCCAGCAGATGGACAGGGAACACCGGGGAGCTGTTTTTT. It specifies CASRWTGNTGELFF.

This clonotype was seen repeatedly, ten times or more. This chain connects TRBV6-1 to TRBJ2-1, with 8 nucleotides matching TRBD2. Germline assignment: CDR1 MNHNS and CDR2 SASEGT. This CDR3 is built from 15 residues. The junction had 9 bases not matched to a gene; V was cut back by 6 bases and J by 5 bases. CDR3 residues: CASRSLAEVNNEQFF. For the CDR3, the DNA is TGTGCCAGCAGGTCACTAGCGGAAGTCAACAATGAGCAGTTCTTC.

This clonotype was counted many times. The chain has TRBV11-2 and TRBJ2-3; 8 bases line up with TRBD2. Germline CDR1 reads SGHAT; CDR2 reads FQNNGV. The CDR3 has 18 residues. J was trimmed by 5 bases and V by 4 bases; bases with no gene match: 17. The CDR3: CASSSPKGGVAGRDTQYF. The CDR3 DNA reads TGTGCCAGCAGCTCGCCCAAAGGTGGGGTAGCGGGACGAGATACGCAGTATTTT.

This clonotype came up a few times. The chain is built from TRBV3-1 and TRBJ1-4; no reliable D call. Trimming stripped 4 bases from V and 5 bases from J, with 11 bases between. Germline V gene data show CDR1 as LGHDT and CDR2 as YNNKEL (reference sequence). The CDR3 is 14 residues long. CDR3 in amino acids: CASSPWTGNEKLFF. For the CDR3, the DNA is TGTGCCAGCAGCCCCTGGACGGGAAATGAAAAACTGTTTTTT.

This clonotype was counted at least ten times. V is TRBV12-3 or TRBV12-4 and J is TRBJ2-6, with 8 positions matching TRBD1. This CDR3 is 17 amino acids long. V shed 4 bases, J shed 0 bases, and the junction held 5 bases outside the gene matches. CDR3: CASSWGRGLSGANVLTF. DNA for the CDR3: TGTGCCAGCAGTTGGGGCAGGGGGCTCTCTGGGGCCAACGTCCTGACTTTC.

This clonotype turned up a few times. The chain employs TRBV29-1 and TRBJ2-5; 9 bases line up with TRBD1. Germline lookup yields CDR1 SQVTM and CDR2 ANQGSEA. V gave up 3 bases and J gave up 5 bases; unmatched junction bases: 4. This CDR3 region has 13 residues. CDR3 nucleotides: TGCAGCGTTGAGGGACAGGGAGTGGAGACCCAGTACTTC. Amino acids: CSVEGQGVETQYF.

This clonotype was counted ten times or more. This chain joins TRBV13 and TRBJ2-7; D is possibly TRBD1 or TRBD2 (5 bases each). Trimming pared 4 bases from V and 0 bases from J, leaving 10 bases between. The length of the CDR3 is 14 residues. Looked up from germline, CDR1 is PRHDT and CDR2 is FYEKMQ (reference sequence). Here the CDR3 DNA reads TGTGCCAGCAGCTCACGGGACGCCTCCTACGAGCAGTACTTC. This gives the protein CASSSRDASYEQYF.

The chain uses TRBV20-1 and TRBJ1-1, with TRBD1 identical over 10 bases. The V gene's germline CDR1 is DFQATT and CDR2 SNEGSKA (reference sequence). The V gene end was trimmed by 7 bases and the J gene end by 5 bases; junction bases not matched to a gene: 10. The CDR3 is 14 residues long. This CDR3 reads CSVITGTGDTEAFF. In DNA form, the CDR3 reads TGCAGTGTTATAACCGGGACAGGGGATACTGAAGCTTTCTTT.

This clonotype was observed many times. The gene calls are TRBV15 and TRBJ2-3; 8 bases match TRBD1. With 0 bases clipped from V and 3 bases from J, the junction kept 5 bases outside the gene matches. The CDR3 has 16 residues. Germline V CDR1 and CDR2: LNHNV, YYDKDF (reference sequence). The CDR3 region is CATSRETGTGTDTQYF. As DNA, the CDR3 is TGTGCCACCAGCAGAGAAACCGGGACAGGAACAGATACGCAGTATTTT.

This clonotype was found many times. The chain combines TRBV3-1 with TRBJ1-2; D call uncertain. V was shortened by 3 bases and J by 3 bases, with 2 bases between the two germline ends. This CDR3 comprises 11 residues. Germline assignment: CDR1 LGHDT and CDR2 YNNKEL (reference sequence). CDR3 sequence reads: CASSQDYGYTF. The CDR3 DNA is TGTGCCAGCAGCCAGGACTATGGCTACACCTTC. The variable domain in full, with the rest retrieved from reference TRBV3-1 and TRBJ1-2, is DTAVSQTPKYLVTQMGNDKSIKCEQNLGHDTMYWYKQDSKKFLKIMFSYNNKELIINETVPNRFSPKSPDKAHLNLHINSLELGDSAVYFCASSQDYGYTFGSGTRLTVV.

The chain couples TRBV12-3 or TRBV12-4 to TRBJ1-2, with 10 bases matching TRBD1. CDR3 size: 14 residues. Germline trimming cut 6 bases from V and 6 bases from J; bases unmatched to any gene: 7. Written as DNA, the CDR3 is TGTGCCAGCAGCCCGGGGGGACAGGGGAATGGCTACACCTTC. This encodes CASSPGGQGNGYTF.